The subject of this entry is one T cell receptor (beta chain). Its antigen is unknown. These data come from a study of PD-1 blockade in classical Hodgkin lymphoma. Profiling relied on immunoSEQ multiplex PCR, and the TCRdb table lists in-frame clones only, not all of them. Of about 13,000 clones in the sample, 85% to 90% were seen once. Study-level points and caveats: Compared with baseline, CD4+ but not CD8+ TCR diversity had risen significantly by C4D1. Patients excluded were those beginning nivolumab under 1 year after ASCT.

Deletions cut 3 bases from V and 2 bases from J, with 17 bases between. The CDR3 totals 16 residues. CDR1 is SQVTM and CDR2 is ANQGSEA in the germline V gene. In every patient, relapse followed autologous stem cell transplantation, while exposure to brentuximab vedotin differed. Using magnetic negative selection, the CD4+ T cells were separated out of thawed PBMCs. The chain combines TRBV29-1 with TRBJ2-1, with D maybe TRBD2 (6 bases). Sequencing used CD4+ T cells from blood, obtained at baseline. The receptor's source is a human donor with classical Hodgkin lymphoma. The CDR3 DNA follows: TGCAGCGTTGACTCCCGGGGGACTTCGACCTACAATGAGCAGTTCTTC. This codes for CSVDSRGTSTYNEQFF.